This TCR beta chain is drawn from a study of shared clonotypes between healthy human individuals. As regards this clone: The antigen remains unidentified.

Study-wide findings and caveats: There were few donors, and this limited the genetic and exposure-history diversity represented.

CDR3 length equals 14 residues. The germline CDR1 and CDR2 sequences are KGHSH and LQKENI. V was clipped by 7 bases and J by 8 bases, with 18 bases between them. PCR replicates from unsorted PBMC used approximately 0.3 ug DNA, and this amount was around 28,000 T cell genomes. Original data processing: Filtering differed since immunoSEQ provided only junctions, with no quality scores. Produced via immunoSEQ multiplex PCR; TCRdb's table is partial and in-frame only. V and J calls and clone size are copied from that table; D and trimming were computed from the DNA. Here the sample spans some 510,000 clones, less than 85% being singletons.

Sample: PBMCs. The source of this sequence is a woman in her thirties or forties in good health. Some clones in this sample may be carry-over from other donors' samples. The chain joins TRBV18 to TRBJ2-1; TRBD1 or TRBD2 may be the D gene (5 bases each). The CDR3 region is CASCRWDQGDEQFF. The CDR3 DNA is TGTGCCAGCTGCCGTTGGGACCAAGGCGATGAGCAGTTCTTC.